The present entry profiles one T cell receptor (beta chain) with its context. Its antigen is currently unknown. Time point described: patch test 1, 2 weeks after DPC sensitization. The treatment was: therapeutic diphenylcyclopropenone sensitization with weekly scalp DPC. The sample comes from a study of human T cells and chemical hapten exposure. The library gave individual cDNA molecules unique molecular identifiers. TCRdb independently ran MiXCR on the RACE reads; one entry per CDR3 protein. The repertoire consists of roughly 380,000 distinct CDR3 sequences, with approximately 4.4% occurring once and the leading ten covering 2% to 2.5%. Study-level findings and limits: Expanded TCR counts at PT1 were positively correlated with the patch test score. Against controls, expanded TCRs gave rise to significantly more large CDR3 similarity clusters. There was no change with DPC sensitization in TCRs above 1 in 1000 frequency.

The clonotype comes from a woman aged 45 to 65 with alopecia areata. Some clones in this sample may be carry-over from other donors' samples. The sequencing here drew on whole blood, taken in connection with sensitization to the hapten diphenylcyclopropenone (DPC).

The CDR3 sequence: CASSHEFGTLWEQFF. The DNA of the CDR3 is TGTGCCAGCAGTCACGAATTCGGGACTCTGTGGGAGCAGTTCTTC. This chain joins TRBV27 and TRBJ2-1; D is perhaps TRBD2 (6 bases). The CDR3 has 15 amino acids. Trimming left V 5 bases short and J 10 bases short, with 21 bases between. Germline assignment: CDR1 MNHEY and CDR2 SMNVEV (reference sequence).